The clone carrying this T cell receptor (beta chain) was recorded at least ten times. Its specificity is unknown. Aged 18 to 65, hyperthyroidism patients had been newly diagnosed, with under 2 months' duration. The record originates from a study of Graves' ophthalmopathy and Graves' hyperthyroidism. Study information: Investigators collected peripheral blood at initial diagnosis, before any treatment was given.

The study, taken as a whole, reports: In blood, most expanded thyroid clonotypes above 0.001 frequency were also detected.

TCR beta CDR3 amplification used RNA transcripts. After a first-round RT-PCR with HTBI primers, a second-round multiplex PCR was run. Each CDR3 protein gets one entry after TCRdb re-called the multiplex PCR reads with MiXCR. Of about 620,000 distinct CDR3 sequences in the sample, 22% were seen once. The germline V gene encodes CDR1 SGHTA and CDR2 FQGNSA. The CDR3 is 16 residues long. Trimming took off 2 bases at V and 1 base at J, with 14 bases between the two ends. The clonotype originates from a young woman with stable Graves' hyperthyroidism. Some clones in this sample may be carry-over from other donors' samples. This chain connects TRBV7-2 to TRBJ2-5; D unclear. Material: peripheral blood. The CDR3, as DNA: TGTGCCAGCAGCTTATGGGATAGCTCGGGCCAAGAGACCCAGTACTTC. This translates into CASSLWDSSGQETQYF. Complete variable domain (other parts from reference TRBV7-2 and TRBJ2-5): GAGVSQSPSNKVTEKGKDVELRCDPISGHTALYWYRQSLGQGLEFLIYFQGNSAPDKSGLPSDRFSAERTGGSVSTLTIQRTQQEDSAVYLCASSLWDSSGQETQYFGPGTRLLVL.